This paragraph reports one T cell receptor (beta chain). No antigen is known for it. The record has no base qualities; no much larger clone is one base away. This specimen belongs to a study of beta chain features in type 1 diabetes (dated by TCRdb to about 2018). Regarding the research as a whole: Mean age, gender distribution, total cell number and subset yield were not different between patients and healthy donors. Across all samples, some 100,000,000 sorted cells were examined, and cell number per subset correlated strongly with RNA yield. In the study, TCRB repertoires of sorted circulating CD4+ T cell subsets from recently diagnosed type 1 diabetes patients were compared with those of matched healthy donors. Regulatory and stem cell-like memory subsets were isolated from only 8 patients and about 8 healthy donors, whereas naive and central memory subsets came from all 28 donors. The paper as a whole reports these results and caveats: A moderate but significant shortening of TCRB CDR3 length was observed in type 1 diabetes patients in all four CD4+ subsets. Naive, central memory and regulatory TCRB repertoires appeared more similar among patients than among healthy donors. PCR might favor shorter templates, but patient and control samples were amplified and corrected together, so any skew would affect both groups equally. Sequencing cDNA rather than genomic DNA could over-represent highly expressing activated cells, although activation and CD3 levels did not differ between groups. Because the HLA sub-analyses included only small numbers of individuals, any influence of HLA type on TCRB rearrangement was left unresolved. Fewer insertions and more nucleotide deletions at VDJ recombination sites were observed in patients with type 1 diabetes, implying thymic rearrangement abnormalities.

The CDR3 contains 15 residues, cysteine and phenylalanine counted. The retained sequence is limited to the CDR3, 45 bases, with the frame set at the first base. Ends trimmed: V by 1 base, J by 15 bases; bases unmatched to a gene: 10. From a lookup of the germline V gene, CDR1 and CDR2 are LGHNA and YSLEER. All of the isolated RNA was reverse transcribed with the High Capacity cDNA Reverse Transcription Kit, so expressed TCRB transcripts were sequenced. Deep immunoSEQ sequencing was applied to naive, central memory and regulatory T cell samples, giving an average of about 3.6 million total reads per sample. After sorted cells were lysed in RLT buffer, RNA was extracted with DNase-treated RNeasy Micro or Mini kits, with the choice depending on cell number. To prevent cross-contamination, each cell subset was processed individually, whereas patient and healthy donor samples were processed jointly. TCRB sequences were amplified from cDNA with the immunoSEQ multiplex PCR, producing 87-bp fragments spanning the CDR3 region. The amplicons were sequenced using the Illumina HiSeq platform. Concerning the study's data processing: PCR bias was corrected computationally using synthetic template baselines, and reads within Hamming distance 2 were collapsed, with unmergeable singletons discarded. By aligning reads against IMGT, V, D and J genes, CDR3 length, and insertions or deletions at six rearrangement sites were assigned. Clonotype counts were normalized to sorted cell number within each subset before computing true diversity and Gini coefficients with the tcR R package. Repertoire sharing was quantified using the overlap coefficient calculated on TCRB nucleotide sequences. What TCRdb holds here is the immuneACCESS table cut down to in-frame rearrangements. Part of the clones is not present; checked against another copy, under half of the missing clones reflect an unresolved V gene, and the others are unexplained. V, J and clone size derive from that table, while D and trimming were established from the DNA sequence. The sample table records 45,000 to 65,000 clones; approximately 52% of these occur just once. Jointly, the top ten make up approximately 2.5% of the sample.

Each donor gave one peripheral blood draw, roughly 0.11 L on average, collected into heparinised tubes. Using a panel that included CD45RO, CCR7, CD25, CD127, CD95 and CD27, naive, central memory, regulatory and stem cell-like memory CD4+ T cells were sorted on a BD FACSAria II. A purity above 95% was achieved for all sorted populations. PBMCs were isolated immediately by Lymphoprep density gradient centrifugation and stained directly without culture. So that batch effects would be minimized, each experiment stained and sorted samples in pairs, pairing one healthy donor with one patient. The clonotype originates from a woman in her 40s with type 1 diabetes. Sequenced material: Tregs from blood. The cell subset or site label on this specimen signifies: regulatory CD4+ T cells. The chain links TRBV4-3 with TRBJ2-1, and 12 junction bases match TRBD2. The bases are TGCGCCAGCAGCCAAGGGCTAGCGGGAGGGTCAGGGGTGTTCTTC. Its amino acids are CASSQGLAGGSGVFF.